These 15 T cell receptor beta chains were sequenced from one sample in a study of cytomegalovirus exposure and HLA in healthy donors. The PCR ran on 60 Vbeta and 13 Jbeta primers. Sequenced by immunoSEQ multiplex PCR; TCRdb stores in-frame clones only, minus some. The sample records around 110,000 clones, 55% to 70% being singletons. The sequencing input was PBMCs. The receptor set was obtained from a young woman in good health and CMV-seronegative.

The rearrangement joins TRBV7-6 to TRBJ2-1; TRBD1 agrees at 9 bases. CDR3 length equals 15 residues. Per the germline V gene, CDR1 is SGHVS and CDR2 is FNYEAQ. Trimming took 5 bases from V and 3 from J; bases not matched to a gene: 5. The CDR3 DNA reads as TGTGCCAGCAGCGACGGACAGGGGTTCTACAATGAGCAGTTCTTC. Translating gives CASSDGQGFYNEQFF.

The chain uses TRBV27 and TRBJ2-3, with D possibly being TRBD1 (5 bases). The CDR3 is 14 residues long. Germline CDR1 and CDR2: MNHEY and SMNVEV (reference sequence). Trimming shortened V by 5 bases and J by 1 base, and 10 bases separated the two germline ends. The CDR3 coding sequence is TGTGCCAGCAGTCTCATACAGGGCACAGATACGCAGTATTTT. Encoded protein: CASSLIQGTDTQYF.

The sample holds a few counts of this clone. V usage is TRBV19 and J usage is TRBJ2-7; D is possibly TRBD2 (6 bases). Germline assignment: CDR1 LNHDA and CDR2 SQIVND (reference sequence). This CDR3 has 14 residues. V gave up 3 bases and J gave up 2 bases, with 11 bases separating them. CDR3 sequence (DNA): TGTGCCAGTAGTATTTCTAGCGCTACCTACGAGCAGTACTTC. This sequence encodes CASSISSATYEQYF.

This chain uses TRBV29-1 with TRBJ1-1, with TRBD1 as a possible D gene (5 bases). The CDR3 extends over 12 amino acids. Between the trimmed V and J ends, which lost 4 bases and 10 bases, there was a span of 16 bases. Germline V gene lookup returns CDR1 SQVTM and CDR2 ANQGSEA. CDR3 protein: CSVVLGRGGAFF. In DNA, the CDR3 is TGCAGCGTTGTGTTAGGTAGGGGAGGAGCTTTCTTT.

The chain joins TRBV6-5 to TRBJ1-6; unclear D gene. This CDR3 is 14 amino acids long. Trimming removed 8 bases from V and 7 bases from J, with 15 bases in between. Germline V gene sequence: CDR1 MNHEY, CDR2 SVGAGI. The CDR3 nucleotides read TGTGCCAGCCGAGGAGGATTTCAAAATTCACCCCTCCACTTT. It encodes CASRGGFQNSPLHF.

The gene calls are TRBV28 and TRBJ1-2, with 9 bases fitting TRBD1. V lost 1 base to trimming and J lost 4 bases; unmatched junction nucleotides: 10. CDR1 is MDHEN and CDR2 is SYDVKM in the germline V gene. The CDR3 runs 17 residues. CDR3 sequence reads: CASSLFIETGGSYGYTF. CDR3 nucleotides: TGTGCCAGCAGTTTATTCATCGAGACAGGGGGTAGCTATGGCTACACCTTC.

The chain uses TRBV7-2 and TRBJ1-2; TRBD1 is a possible D gene (5 bases). This CDR3 has 15 amino acids. Trimming cost V 0 bases and J 4 bases, with 12 bases left between them. In germline, CDR1 is SGHTA, CDR2 FQGNSA. The CDR3 DNA is TGTGCCAGCAGCTTAGCGACAGCCCTCATCTATGGCTACACCTTC. It translates to CASSLATALIYGYTF. Filled out from reference TRBV7-2 and TRBJ1-2, the complete variable domain reads GAGVSQSPSNKVTEKGKDVELRCDPISGHTALYWYRQSLGQGLEFLIYFQGNSAPDKSGLPSDRFSAERTGGSVSTLTIQRTQQEDSAVYLCASSLATALIYGYTFGSGTRLTVV.

Only a few counts were recorded for this clone. This chain joins TRBV6-1 and TRBJ2-7, with 9 positions matching TRBD1. The CDR3 contains 15 residues. With 6 bases clipped from V and 4 bases from J, the junction kept 10 bases outside the gene matches. CDR1 is MNHNS and CDR2 is SASEGT in the germline V gene. CDR3 in DNA: TGTGCCAGCAGCCGTCCCGGGACAGGGACGTACGAGCAGTACTTC. Translating it yields CASSRPGTGTYEQYF.

This clone was seen just once. J is TRBJ2-5 and V is TRBV4-3; tentative D call: TRBD1 (5 bases). V was clipped by 0 bases and J by 5 bases, with 7 bases between them. Germline V CDR1 and CDR2: LGHNA, YSLEER. The CDR3 length is 13 residues. CDR3 residues: CASSQDKGETQYF. The CDR3 DNA reads TGCGCCAGCAGCCAAGATAAGGGGGAGACCCAGTACTTC.

CDR3: CASSYTVMNTEAFF. CDR3 bases: TGTGCCAGCAGTTACACAGTTATGAACACTGAAGCTTTCTTT. The chain carries TRBV6-5 and TRBJ1-1; no definite D call. Trimming left V 2 bases short and J 0 bases short, with 7 bases between. Germline V gives CDR1 MNHEY, CDR2 SVGAGI. The CDR3 loop spans 14 amino acids.

V and J are TRBV27 and TRBJ2-2; D uncertain. Trimming pared 5 bases from V and 3 bases from J, leaving 7 bases between. In germline, CDR1 is MNHEY, CDR2 SMNVEV (reference sequence). This CDR3 has 13 amino acids. The CDR3 DNA is TGTGCCAGCAGTCTAACCCACACCGGGGAGCTGTTTTTT. This codes for CASSLTHTGELFF.

The V call is TRBV5-6, the J call TRBJ2-5, with D unresolved. The ends were cut back, 4 bases at V and 5 bases at J, with 21 bases in the middle. The CDR3 is made up of 16 amino acids. The germline V gene has CDR1 SGHDT and CDR2 YYEEEE. The CDR3 region has the DNA TGTGCCAGCAGCCCCATGGAGTTTGGCTTTGGGGAGACCCAGTACTTC. Its protein is CASSPMEFGFGETQYF.

This chain links TRBV5-6 with TRBJ2-1; 7 nucleotides agree with TRBD2. CDR1 and CDR2 from the germline V gene are SGHDT and YYEEEE. The V and J ends lost 3 bases and 9 bases, in that order; junction bases with no gene match: 6. There are 13 residues in the CDR3. In nucleotides, the CDR3 is TGTGCCAGCAGCTGGGGGACTAAGGTTGAGCAGTTCTTC. Amino acids: CASSWGTKVEQFF. Using reference TRBV5-6 and TRBJ2-1 for the parts outside the CDR3, the full variable domain is DAGVTQSPTHLIKTRGQQVTLRCSPKSGHDTVSWYQQALGQGPQFIFQYYEEEERQRGNFPDRFSGHQFPNYSSELNVNALLLGDSALYLCASSWGTKVEQFFGPGTRLTVL.

The chain carries TRBV6-5 and TRBJ2-3, with 9 bases matching TRBD2. Germline CDR1 reads MNHEY; CDR2 reads SVGAGI. The junction had 5 bases not matched to a gene; V was cut back by 6 bases and J by 1 base. CDR3 size: 15 residues. The CDR3 coding sequence is TGTGCCAGCAGCGATCGACTAGCGGGCACAGATACGCAGTATTTT. It codes for CASSDRLAGTDTQYF.

The chain is built from TRBV21-1 and TRBJ1-5. TRBV21-1 is marked as a pseudogene. CDR3 length equals 15 residues. CDR3 DNA: TGTGCCAGCAGCACCCCGGAGTATAGCAATCAGCCCCAGCATTTT. Its protein product is CASSTPEYSNQPQHF.